A selection of T cell receptor beta chains follows, all from one sample in a study of blood T cell repertoires in COVID-19. Using immunoSEQ multiplex PCR, the repertoire was profiled, and TCRdb retains in-frame clones only, with some absent. The sample includes 150,000 to 200,000 clones, roughly 76% of them seen just once. Sequenced: peripheral blood. Receptors originate from a woman aged 40 to 50 with COVID-19, enrolled during active disease. Each CDR3 is given with its conserved first and last residue. Each record gives: D gene, clone size, V gene, J gene, CDR3 protein, CDR3 DNA. D genes are given only for firm matches. Size tells how often a clone was seen (once, few, many) or the class of an expanded clone, and some rows leave it out.

.	many	TRBV28	TRBJ1-6	CASKEGAYSPLHF	TGTGCCAGCAAAGAGGGCGCCTATTCACCCCTCCACTTT
TRBD1	.	TRBV30	TRBJ1-2	CAWSYGQGGANYGYTF	TGTGCCTGGAGCTACGGACAGGGGGGAGCAAACTATGGCTACACCTTC
.	.	TRBV4-1	TRBJ2-3	CASSQGFGGASTDTQYF	TGCGCCAGCAGCCAAGGTTTCGGCGGGGCTAGCACAGATACGCAGTATTTT
.	.	TRBV11-2	TRBJ2-5	CASSSDRGETQYF	TGTGCCAGCAGCTCGGACCGGGGAGAGACCCAGTACTTC
.	.	TRBV10-3	TRBJ1-4	CAIRGGTNEKLFF	TGTGCCATCAGAGGAGGTACTAATGAAAAACTGTTTTTT
.	.	TRBV30	TRBJ1-1	CAWSPRGAEAFF	TGTGCCTGGAGTCCCCGGGGGGCTGAAGCTTTCTTT
TRBD1	.	TRBV28	TRBJ2-7	CASEQGTSYEQYF	TGTGCCAGCGAACAGGGGACCTCCTACGAGCAGTACTTC
.	.	TRBV14	TRBJ1-2	CASSLSGGSYGYTF	TGTGCCAGCAGCCTGTCGGGAGGGAGCTATGGCTACACCTTC
.	.	TRBV19	TRBJ1-4	CASSRWDGAGEKLFF	TGTGCCAGTAGCCGCTGGGACGGTGCGGGGGAAAAACTGTTTTTT
TRBD2	.	TRBV7-6	TRBJ2-2	CASSLAGGGTGELFF	TGTGCCAGCAGCTTAGCGGGCGGGGGCACCGGGGAGCTGTTTTTT
TRBD1	once	TRBV2	TRBJ1-5	CASSGTGGQPQHF	TGTGCCAGCAGTGGGACAGGAGGGCAGCCCCAGCATTTT
.	.	TRBV28	TRBJ2-3	CASSAPGGSDTQYF	TGTGCCAGCAGTGCTCCGGGGGGCTCAGATACGCAGTATTTT
.	.	TRBV4-1	TRBJ1-2	CASSQRDLDYGYTF	TGCGCCAGCAGCCAACGGGACTTAGACTATGGCTACACCTTC
.	.	TRBV14	TRBJ2-1	CASSQVENSYNEQFF	TGTGCCAGCAGCCAAGTGGAGAACTCCTACAATGAGCAGTTCTTC
.	once	TRBV11-2	TRBJ2-5	CASSTVAETQYF	TGTGCCAGCAGCACCGTAGCTGAGACCCAGTACTTC
.	.	TRBV6-5	TRBJ2-3	CASSYSRGTDTQYF	TGTGCCAGCAGTTATTCTAGAGGGACAGATACGCAGTATTTT
TRBD2	.	TRBV5-1	TRBJ2-2	CASSLASGIGTGELFF	TGCGCCAGCAGCTTGGCGAGCGGGATAGGAACCGGGGAGCTGTTTTTT
.	few	TRBV4-1	TRBJ1-3	CASSQDRGDGNTIYF	TGCGCCAGCAGCCAAGACAGGGGAGATGGAAACACCATATATTTT
.	.	TRBV27	TRBJ2-3	CASSPSSRFTQYF	TGTGCCAGCAGTCCGTCCTCGAGATTTACGCAGTATTTT
.	.	TRBV9	TRBJ2-5	CASSAGSLRETQYF	TGTGCCAGCAGCGCCGGGAGTTTGAGAGAGACCCAGTACTTC
.	.	TRBV7-2	TRBJ2-1	CASSLAYAGEQFF	TGTGCCAGCAGCTTAGCGTACGCGGGGGAGCAGTTCTTC
.	.	TRBV20-1	TRBJ2-4	CSPAEDIQYF	TGCAGCCCCGCGGAAGACATTCAGTACTTC
TRBD1	.	TRBV7-8	TRBJ1-2	CASSLVGQGYGYTF	TGTGCCAGCAGCTTAGTGGGACAGGGCTATGGCTACACCTTC